The 14 T cell receptor beta chains below all came from one sample that was sequenced in a study of blood T cell repertoires in COVID-19. Assay: immunoSEQ multiplex PCR; the TCRdb copy retains only in-frame clones and omits some. The table includes 150,000 to 200,000 clones, about four fifths detected once. The sample taken for sequencing was peripheral blood. The receptors shown here come from a woman older than 75 with acute or convalescent COVID-19.

The genes are TRBV2 and TRBJ1-5; 8 nucleotides line up with TRBD1. J lost 6 bases, V lost 5 bases, and 6 bases had no gene match. This CDR3 has 14 residues. Germline loops: CDR1 SNHLY, CDR2 FYNNEI. The CDR3 region is CASSRTGKVQPQHF. In DNA form, the CDR3 reads TGTGCCAGCAGTCGGACAGGGAAGGTTCAGCCCCAGCATTTT.

The chain employs TRBV29-1 and TRBJ1-5, with D unresolved. Germline assignment: CDR1 SQVTM and CDR2 ANQGSEA. This CDR3 region has 12 residues. Trimming took 4 bases from V and 2 from J, leaving 6 bases between them. The CDR3 region has the DNA TGCAGCGTTGGGAGGGGCAATCAGCCCCAGCATTTT. Its translation: CSVGRGNQPQHF.

The chain has TRBV14 and TRBJ2-7; D is possibly TRBD2 (6 bases). Germline V CDR1 and CDR2: SGHDN, FVKESK. This CDR3 contains 14 residues. V lost 1 base, J lost 7 bases, and 14 bases lay in between. CDR3: CASSQALDGLEQYF. The CDR3 DNA reads TGTGCCAGCAGCCAAGCTCTTGACGGACTAGAGCAGTACTTC.

V gene TRBV29-1 combines with J gene TRBJ2-2, with 8 bases matching TRBD2. V was clipped by 7 bases and J by 4 bases; unmatched bases: 11. The length of the CDR3 is 15 residues. CDR1 is SQVTM, CDR2 ANQGSEA, per germline. The CDR3: CSASLAGGVTGELFF. The CDR3, as DNA: TGCAGCGCCTCGCTGGCGGGGGGAGTCACCGGGGAGCTGTTTTTT.

The chain recombines TRBV2 with TRBJ1-2; 7 positions agree with TRBD1. This CDR3 region has 14 residues. Germline assignment: CDR1 SNHLY and CDR2 FYNNEI. The V segment lost 6 bases and the J segment 6 bases; nucleotides outside the gene matches: 10. The CDR3 spells CASRVTGTDHGYTF. CDR3 nucleotides: TGTGCCAGCAGGGTCACCGGGACAGATCATGGCTACACCTTC. Full variable domain (remainder filled in from reference TRBV2 and TRBJ1-2): EPEVTQTPSHQVTQMGQEVILRCVPISNHLYFYWYRQILGQKVEFLVSFYNNEISEKSEIFDDQFSVERPDGSNFTLKIRSTKLEDSAMYFCASRVTGTDHGYTFGSGTRLTVV.

The chain carries TRBV11-1 and TRBJ1-3; 9 positions agree with TRBD1. The V gene end was trimmed by 4 bases and the J gene end by 4 bases; junction bases not matched to a gene: 8. CDR1 and CDR2 from the germline V gene are SGHAT and FQDESV (reference sequence). The length of the CDR3 is 16 residues. CDR3 in DNA: TGTGCCAGCAGCTCGAGGGGGACAGGGAGCGGAAACACCATATATTTT. This gives the protein CASSSRGTGSGNTIYF.

J is TRBJ2-3 and V is TRBV7-8, with D possibly being TRBD2 (5 bases). Trimming removed 2 bases from V and 4 bases from J, with 7 bases in between. Germline V gene lookup returns CDR1 SGHVS and CDR2 FQNEAQ. This CDR3 is built from 13 residues. This chain's CDR3 is CASSLTRADTQYF. CDR3 sequence (DNA): TGTGCCAGCAGCTTAACTAGGGCAGATACGCAGTATTTT.

This clone was detected once. This chain joins TRBV19 and TRBJ2-5, with 8 bases lining up with TRBD1. The ends lost 5 bases at V and 3 bases at J; junction bases unmatched: 2. This CDR3 is built from 13 residues. Per germline, CDR1 LNHDA and CDR2 SQIVND (reference sequence). In DNA, the CDR3 is TGTGCCAGTAGTCAGGGGGCAGAAGAGACCCAGTACTTC. It specifies CASSQGAEETQYF.

This chain uses TRBV4-1 with TRBJ2-1; perhaps TRBD1 as D (5 bases). V lost 4 bases, J lost 0 bases, and 13 bases lay in between. Germline CDR1 reads MGHRA; CDR2 reads YSYEKL. This CDR3 region has 16 residues. CDR3 nucleotide sequence: TGCGCCAGCAGCCTAAGACAGCTTAGCTCCTACAATGAGCAGTTCTTC. Protein product: CASSLRQLSSYNEQFF.

V is TRBV7-2 and J is TRBJ2-3; 8 positions match TRBD2. Germline V CDR1 and CDR2: SGHTA, FQGNSA. J was trimmed by 0 bases and V by 4 bases; bases with no gene match: 12. CDR3 length: 18 amino acids. CDR3 nucleotide sequence: TGTGCCAGCAGCTCCAGCATTGGACTAGCTTCAAGCACAGATACGCAGTATTTT. This codes for CASSSSIGLASSTDTQYF.

This rearrangement joins TRBV27 to TRBJ1-6, with D perhaps matching TRBD1 (6 bases). Trimming took 9 bases from V and 5 from J, leaving 14 bases between them. The CDR3 sequence is 14 residues long. Germline CDR1 reads MNHEY; CDR2 reads SMNVEV (reference sequence). CDR3 sequence: CASGYHRDNSPLHF. The CDR3 DNA reads as TGTGCCAGTGGGTACCACAGGGATAATTCACCCCTCCACTTT.

This rearrangement joins TRBV6-2 or TRBV6-3 to TRBJ2-7; TRBD2 matches at 10 bases. Germline V lookup: CDR1 MNHEY, CDR2 SVGEGT. Trimming at V came to 0 bases and at J to 3 bases, leaving 5 bases not matched to a gene. This CDR3 is 16 amino acids long. Here the CDR3 reads CASSYSASGGLYEQYF. The CDR3 nucleotides are TGTGCCAGCAGTTACTCGGCTAGCGGGGGCCTCTACGAGCAGTACTTC.

This rearrangement joins TRBV20-1 to TRBJ1-2, with 7 nucleotides matching TRBD1. V dropped 4 bases and J dropped 8; count of bases not matched to a gene: 7. Germline V gene lookup returns CDR1 DFQATT and CDR2 SNEGSKA (reference sequence). The CDR3 has 12 residues. The CDR3, as DNA: TGCAGTGCTATTGAGGGGGCGTACGGCTACACCTTC. Amino acid sequence: CSAIEGAYGYTF.

V gene TRBV4-1 combines with J gene TRBJ2-6; possible D gene TRBD1, 6 bases. This CDR3 has 18 amino acids. Germline V gene lookup returns CDR1 MGHRA and CDR2 YSYEKL. V was trimmed by 0 bases and J by 4 bases, leaving 16 bases between them. CDR3 sequence (DNA): TGCGCCAGCAGCCAAGATCTACAGGGCCTTGGCGGGGCCAACGTCCTGACTTTC. It encodes CASSQDLQGLGGANVLTF.